This T cell receptor (beta chain) was obtained from a study of blood T cell repertoires in COVID-19. The overall study: Samples came from the United States, Italy and Spain, spanning acute and convalescent COVID-19.

Cohort placement rested on clinical history that participants reported themselves. As handled by the study authors: How many nucleated cells were present was estimated from reference gene primer amplification. Profiled with immunoSEQ multiplex PCR; TCRdb holds only in-frame clones, not every one. V and J calls plus clone size are reproduced from that table; the DNA served to infer D and trimming. The sample includes roughly 220,000 clones, 90% of them seen just once. V gave up 1 base and J gave up 1 base; unmatched junction bases: 5. The germline CDR1 and CDR2 sequences are SSHAT and FNYEAQ (reference sequence). This CDR3 is 16 amino acids long.

The chain links TRBV7-7 to TRBJ2-3; 7 nucleotides match TRBD1. What was sequenced was PBMCs or T cells enriched from blood (not recorded which). The origin of this receptor is a man between 25 and 39 years old who had been exposed to COVID-19. CDR3 in amino acids: CASSLGAGGGTDTQYF. The DNA for the CDR3 is TGTGCCAGCAGCTTAGGGGCAGGGGGAGGCACAGATACGCAGTATTTT.